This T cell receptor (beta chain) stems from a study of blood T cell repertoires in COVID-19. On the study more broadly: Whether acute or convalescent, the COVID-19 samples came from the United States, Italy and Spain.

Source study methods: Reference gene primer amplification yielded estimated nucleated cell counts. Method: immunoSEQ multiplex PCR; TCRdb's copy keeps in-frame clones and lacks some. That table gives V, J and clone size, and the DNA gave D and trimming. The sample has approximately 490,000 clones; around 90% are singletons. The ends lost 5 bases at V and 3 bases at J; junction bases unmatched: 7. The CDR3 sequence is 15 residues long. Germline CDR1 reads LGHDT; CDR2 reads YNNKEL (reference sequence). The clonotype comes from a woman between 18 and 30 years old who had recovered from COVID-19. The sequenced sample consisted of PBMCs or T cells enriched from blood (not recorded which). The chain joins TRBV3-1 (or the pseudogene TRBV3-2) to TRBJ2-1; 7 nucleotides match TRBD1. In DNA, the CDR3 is TGTGCCAGCAGCAGAGACAGGGAAAGCTACAATGAGCAGTTCTTC. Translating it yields CASSRDRESYNEQFF.